This TCR beta chain is drawn from a study of blood T cell repertoires in COVID-19. Study-level background: COVID-19 samples collected from the United States, Italy and Spain covered acute and convalescent phases. T cells, B-cell-depleted T cells, or PBMCs provided the cDNA or gDNA that served as material.

In the original processing: Estimation of nucleated cell counts relied on the amplification of reference gene primers. The table came from immunoSEQ multiplex PCR; TCRdb's copy has only in-frame clones and leaves some out. The V and J calls and clone size come from that table; D and trimming were worked out from the DNA. This table has some 200,000 clones, under 85% appearing once. The TCR comes from a woman of 80 years or more with acute or convalescent COVID-19. Sequencing was performed on peripheral blood.

DNA for the CDR3: TGTGCCAGCTCACCACCGTACAGCTACAATGAGCAGTTCTTC. Protein sequence: CASSPPYSYNEQFF. The chain uses TRBV18 and TRBJ2-1, with D hard to call. Germline lookup yields CDR1 KGHSH and CDR2 LQKENI. V lost 0 bases and J 3 bases, leaving 6 bases between the germline ends. The CDR3 has 14 residues.